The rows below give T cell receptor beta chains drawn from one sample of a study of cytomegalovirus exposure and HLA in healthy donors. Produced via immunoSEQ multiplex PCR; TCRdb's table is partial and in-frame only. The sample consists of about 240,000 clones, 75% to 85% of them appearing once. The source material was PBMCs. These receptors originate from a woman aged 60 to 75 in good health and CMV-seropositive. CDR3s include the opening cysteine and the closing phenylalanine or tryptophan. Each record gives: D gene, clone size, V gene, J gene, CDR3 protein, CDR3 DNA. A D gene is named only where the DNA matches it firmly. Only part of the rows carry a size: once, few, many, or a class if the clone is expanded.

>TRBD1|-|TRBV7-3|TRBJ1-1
CASSLQGSRAFF
TGTGCCAGCAGCCTACAGGGGAGTCGAGCTTTCTTT
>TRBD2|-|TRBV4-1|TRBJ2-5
CASSPQGAGVETQYF
TGCGCCAGCAGCCCCCAAGGAGCGGGAGTCGAGACCCAGTACTTC
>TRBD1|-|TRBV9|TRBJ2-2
CASTPDRGTGELFF
TGTGCCAGCACCCCGGACAGGGGCACCGGGGAGCTGTTTTTT
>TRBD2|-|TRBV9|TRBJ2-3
CASSVGILAGADTQYF
TGTGCCAGCAGCGTAGGTATCCTAGCGGGGGCAGATACGCAGTATTTT
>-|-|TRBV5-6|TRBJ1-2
CASSLSHGGSYGYTF
TGTGCCAGCAGCTTGTCCCACGGGGGTAGCTATGGCTACACCTTC
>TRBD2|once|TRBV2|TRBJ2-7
CASSDSVAGVSYEQYF
TGTGCCAGCAGTGATTCGGTAGCGGGAGTTTCCTACGAGCAGTACTTC
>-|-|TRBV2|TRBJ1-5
CASSIQGGQPQHF
TGTGCCAGCAGTATACAGGGCGGTCAGCCCCAGCATTTT
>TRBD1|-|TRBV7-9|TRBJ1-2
CASSQGEEDGYTF
TGTGCCAGCAGCCAGGGGGAAGAAGATGGCTACACCTTC
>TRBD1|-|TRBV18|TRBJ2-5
CASSPRTGGWGGETQYF
TGTGCCAGCTCACCCCGGACAGGGGGCTGGGGAGGAGAGACCCAGTACTTC
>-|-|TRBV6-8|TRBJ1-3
CASSWPTGNTIYF
TGTGCCAGCAGCTGGCCCACTGGAAACACCATATATTTT
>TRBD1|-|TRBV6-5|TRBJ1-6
CASSRQGNSPLHF
TGTGCCAGCAGTAGACAGGGGAATTCACCCCTCCACTTT
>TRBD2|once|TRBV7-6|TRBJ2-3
CASSLRTSGLTDTQYF
TGTGCCAGCAGCTTAAGGACTAGCGGGCTCACAGATACGCAGTATTTT
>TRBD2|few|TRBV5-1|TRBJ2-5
CASRGTSGAFKRPAFPTYF
TGCGCCAGCAGGGGGACTAGCGGAGCTTTCAAGAGACCGGCTTTCCCCACGTACTTC
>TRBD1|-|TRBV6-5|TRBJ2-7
CASSYSGDSTYEQYF
TGTGCCAGCAGTTACTCGGGGGACAGTACTTACGAGCAGTACTTC
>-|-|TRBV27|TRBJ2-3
CASRASVVITDTQYF
TGTGCCAGCAGGGCTAGCGTGGTAATTACAGATACGCAGTATTTT
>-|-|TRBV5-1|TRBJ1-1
CASSLRRNTEAFF
TGCGCCAGCAGCTTGAGGAGGAACACTGAAGCTTTCTTT
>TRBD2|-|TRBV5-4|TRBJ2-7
CASSPGTSGRDSYEQYF
TGTGCCAGCAGCCCGGGGACTAGCGGGAGGGACTCCTACGAGCAGTACTTC
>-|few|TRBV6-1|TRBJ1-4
CASKLGGPNEKLFF
TGTGCCAGCAAATTGGGGGGTCCTAATGAAAAACTGTTTTTT
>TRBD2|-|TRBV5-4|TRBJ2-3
CASSLGGPTSGRTNTQYF
TGTGCCAGCAGCTTGGGAGGACCGACTAGCGGGAGGACTAATACGCAGTATTTT
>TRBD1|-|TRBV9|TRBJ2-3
CASSVGGGTGVSDTQYF
TGTGCCAGCAGCGTAGGGGGGGGGACAGGGGTATCGGATACGCAGTATTTT
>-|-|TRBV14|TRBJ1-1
CASSQRLGGTEAFF
TGTGCCAGCAGCCAAAGGCTAGGAGGCACTGAAGCTTTCTTT
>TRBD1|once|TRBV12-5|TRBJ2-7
CASGITGGREQYF
TGTGCTAGTGGCATTACAGGGGGCCGCGAGCAGTACTTC
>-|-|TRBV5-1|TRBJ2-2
CASSRTINTGELFF
TGCGCCAGCAGCCGGACTATAAACACCGGGGAGCTGTTTTTT